The 14 T cell receptor beta chains given below trace back to one sample, sequenced in a study of shared clonotypes between healthy human individuals. Some clones are missing from TCRdb's copy, which holds only in-frame ones; the method was immunoSEQ multiplex PCR. Counted here are roughly 2.2 million clones, over 85% occurring once; the ten biggest clones make up about 0.41%. The source material was naive CD4+ T cells from PBMCs. Noted subset: CD45RA+ positively selected. The source of these receptors is a man younger than 30 in good health. Some clones in this sample may be carry-over from other donors' samples.

Details on this clone: Within the sample, other DNA sequences also encode this same CDR3. This chain connects TRBV27 to TRBJ1-1, with D perhaps matching TRBD1 (5 bases). Trimming pared 2 bases from V and 3 bases from J, leaving 10 bases between. CDR1 MNHEY and CDR2 SMNVEV come from the germline V gene (reference sequence). The CDR3 consists of 14 residues. CDR3 DNA: TGTGCCAGCAGTTTAAGGAGGGGTGACACTGAAGCTTTCTTT. Translating it yields CASSLRRGDTEAFF.

CDR3 region: CASSEYRGSTGELFF. The CDR3 nucleotides read TGTGCCAGCAGTGAATACAGGGGGTCTACCGGGGAGCTGTTTTTT. This rearrangement joins TRBV2 to TRBJ2-2; 8 bases fit TRBD1. The CDR3 is made up of 15 amino acids. The V segment lost 2 bases and the J segment 5 bases; nucleotides outside the gene matches: 4. Germline V gives CDR1 SNHLY, CDR2 FYNNEI.

The chain couples TRBV29-1 to TRBJ2-3; 12 bases are shared with TRBD1. The junction had 4 bases not matched to a gene; V was cut back by 8 bases and J by 4 bases. The CDR3 covers 13 residues. Germline V lookup: CDR1 SQVTM, CDR2 ANQGSEA. In nucleotides, the CDR3 is TGCAGCTCGGGACAGGGGGCCTCAGATACGCAGTATTTT. Translating it yields CSSGQGASDTQYF.

The chain has TRBV28 and TRBJ1-4; TRBD1 is a possible D gene (5 bases). Trimming cost V 7 bases and J 4 bases, with 10 bases left between them. This CDR3 region has 13 residues. Germline V gene data show CDR1 as MDHEN and CDR2 as SYDVKM. The CDR3 loop is CASTGDSNEKLFF. CDR3 nucleotides: TGTGCCAGCACTGGAGACAGTAATGAAAAACTGTTTTTT.

The V call is TRBV29-1, the J call TRBJ2-1, with TRBD2 matching over 7 bases. Germline CDR1 reads SQVTM; CDR2 reads ANQGSEA. CDR3 length: 14 amino acids. The V and J ends lost 6 bases and 7 bases, in that order; junction bases with no gene match: 12. The CDR3 is CSVNGLVAGNEQFF. The CDR3 DNA reads TGCAGCGTGAACGGACTAGTTGCAGGGAATGAGCAGTTCTTC.

The chain is built from TRBV2 and TRBJ1-5; perhaps TRBD1 as D (5 bases). V lost 5 bases to trimming and J lost 1 base, with 9 bases between them. Looked up from germline, CDR1 is SNHLY and CDR2 is FYNNEI. The CDR3 sequence is 14 residues long. CDR3 nucleotides: TGTGCCAGCAGTCCCCGGGACAGCAATCAGCCCCAGCATTTT. Its translation: CASSPRDSNQPQHF.

About this clone: Other DNA sequences in the same sample also yield this CDR3. The rearrangement links TRBV29-1 to TRBJ1-2; TRBD1 is a possible D gene (5 bases). This CDR3 is built from 13 residues. The V end was cut by 4 bases, the J end by 3 bases, with 12 bases between. In germline, CDR1 is SQVTM, CDR2 ANQGSEA. The chain's CDR3 is CSVGGQGHYGYTF. The CDR3 DNA follows: TGCAGCGTTGGTGGGCAGGGTCACTATGGCTACACCTTC. The full variable domain, completed using reference TRBV29-1 and TRBJ1-2, is SAVISQKPSRDICQRGTSLTIQCQVDSQVTMMFWYRQQPGQSLTLIATANQGSEATYESGFVIDKFPISRPNLTFSTLTVSNMSPEDSSIYLCSVGGQGHYGYTFGSGTRLTVV.

The chain carries TRBV28 and TRBJ2-7; 7 positions agree with TRBD1. The length of the CDR3 is 16 residues. The germline CDR1 and CDR2 sequences are MDHEN and SYDVKM. V lost 6 bases and J lost 2; bases outside the gene matches: 13. The CDR3 region has the DNA TGTGCCAGCAGCAGTACAGGGGCGGGCCCGACCTACGAGCAGTACTTC. It is translated as CASSSTGAGPTYEQYF.

V is TRBV19 and J is TRBJ2-1; possibly TRBD1 or TRBD2 for D (6 bases each). The germline V gene encodes CDR1 LNHDA and CDR2 SQIVND (reference sequence). V lost 6 bases and J lost 7, with 13 bases in between. This CDR3 has 13 residues. The CDR3 region has the DNA TGTGCCAGTAGATCCAGAGGGGGGAATGAGCAGTTCTTC. Protein: CASRSRGGNEQFF.

The chain joins TRBV18 to TRBJ1-6, with D perhaps matching TRBD1 (5 bases). CDR3 size: 16 residues. Looked up from germline, CDR1 is KGHSH and CDR2 is LQKENI. Trimming removed 3 bases from V and 7 bases from J, with 16 bases in between. CDR3 sequence: CASSPSGRESNSPLHF. Written as DNA, the CDR3 is TGTGCCAGCTCACCCTCGGGACGGGAATCGAATTCACCCCTCCACTTT.

The V and J genes are TRBV6-5 and TRBJ1-3; unclear D gene. The CDR3 covers 14 residues. Germline V gene lookup returns CDR1 MNHEY and CDR2 SVGAGI. V gave up 2 bases and J gave up 0 bases, with 5 bases separating them. This chain's CDR3 is CASSYAGSGNTIYF. The CDR3 DNA is TGTGCCAGCAGTTACGCGGGCTCTGGAAACACCATATATTTT.

V usage is TRBV9 and J usage is TRBJ2-1; 8 nucleotides align to TRBD1. The V and J ends lost 4 bases and 10 bases, in that order; junction bases with no gene match: 10. The CDR3 covers 14 residues. Germline V gene data show CDR1 as SGDLS and CDR2 as YYNGEE. The CDR3 protein is CASSPRTGLGEQFF. DNA for the CDR3: TGTGCCAGCAGCCCGCGGACAGGGCTAGGAGAGCAGTTCTTC. The full variable domain, in which reference TRBV9 and TRBJ2-1 provide the parts outside the CDR3, is DSGVTQTPKHLITATGQRVTLRCSPRSGDLSVYWYQQSLDQGLQFLIQYYNGEERAKGNILERFSAQQFPDLHSELNLSSLELGDSALYFCASSPRTGLGEQFFGPGTRLTVL.

The J gene is TRBJ1-3, the V gene TRBV6-1; D is uncertain. Deletions cut 0 bases from V and 5 bases from J, with 8 bases between. CDR3 length: 14 amino acids. Germline V gene sequence: CDR1 MNHNS, CDR2 SASEGT. CDR3 region: CASSEALTRNTIYF. CDR3 DNA: TGTGCCAGCAGTGAAGCGCTGACGAGAAACACCATATATTTT.

V gene TRBV18 combines with J gene TRBJ1-5; 12 bases agree with TRBD1. V shed 3 bases, J shed 3 bases, and the junction held 3 bases outside the gene matches. The CDR3 has 16 amino acids. The germline CDR1 and CDR2 sequences are KGHSH and LQKENI. CDR3 sequence: CASSPGQGATNQPQHF. DNA of the CDR3: TGTGCCAGCTCACCGGGACAGGGGGCCACCAATCAGCCCCAGCATTTT.